This TCR beta chain was identified during a study of metastatic and nonmetastatic thyroid tumors. Study-wide background: The study looked at repertoires side by side in blood and in tumor or nodule tissue from malignant and benign thyroid patients. The study, taken as a whole, reports: As reported, TCR beta diversity in blood and tumor was significantly higher in malignant thyroid tumors than in benign nodules.

Germline CDR1 is DFQATT and CDR2 is SNEGSKA (reference sequence). The V and J ends lost 4 bases and 7 bases respectively, with 23 bases between them. The CDR3 contains 15 residues. This clone was seen many times. What it recognizes is unknown. How the authors handled the data: Building a distant-metastasis classifier for papillary thyroid cancer drew on CDR3 differences across clinicopathological groups. TCRdb re-called clones from the PCR reads using MiXCR. The V and J calls reflect TCRdb's pipeline rather than the authors' work. The table includes 28,000 or so clones, roughly 15% detected once. All patients reached thyroid surgery having received no treatment beforehand.

The chain has TRBV20-1 and TRBJ2-7; a possible D gene is TRBD1 (5 bases). Sequenced: blood. This TCR was recovered from a female donor with papillary thyroid cancer or a benign thyroid nodule (not recorded which). Some clones in this sample may be carry-over from other donors' samples. In nucleotides, the CDR3 is TGCAGTGCTACCATGGTGGGGCGGCACCGCAATGAGCAGTACTTC. It is translated as CSATMVGRHRNEQYF.